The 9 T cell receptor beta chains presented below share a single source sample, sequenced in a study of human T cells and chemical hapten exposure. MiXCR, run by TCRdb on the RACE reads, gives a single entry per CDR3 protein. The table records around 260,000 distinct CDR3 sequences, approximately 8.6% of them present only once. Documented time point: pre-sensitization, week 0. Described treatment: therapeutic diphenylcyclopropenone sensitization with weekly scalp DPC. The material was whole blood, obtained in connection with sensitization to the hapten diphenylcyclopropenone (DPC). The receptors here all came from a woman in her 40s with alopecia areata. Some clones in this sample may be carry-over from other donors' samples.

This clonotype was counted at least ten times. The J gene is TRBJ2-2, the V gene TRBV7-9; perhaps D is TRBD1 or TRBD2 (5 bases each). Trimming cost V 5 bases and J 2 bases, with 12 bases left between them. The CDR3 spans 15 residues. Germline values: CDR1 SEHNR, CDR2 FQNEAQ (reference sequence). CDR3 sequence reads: CASSPGRANTGELFF. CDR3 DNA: TGTGCCAGCAGCCCGGGACGGGCAAACACCGGGGAGCTGTTTTTT.

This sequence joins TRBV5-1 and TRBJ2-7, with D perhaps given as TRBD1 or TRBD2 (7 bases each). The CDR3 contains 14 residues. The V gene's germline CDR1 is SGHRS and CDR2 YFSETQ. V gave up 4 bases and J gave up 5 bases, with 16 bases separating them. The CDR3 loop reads CASSPGGQNHEQYF. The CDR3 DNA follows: TGCGCCAGCAGCCCGGGGGGACAGAACCACGAGCAGTACTTC.

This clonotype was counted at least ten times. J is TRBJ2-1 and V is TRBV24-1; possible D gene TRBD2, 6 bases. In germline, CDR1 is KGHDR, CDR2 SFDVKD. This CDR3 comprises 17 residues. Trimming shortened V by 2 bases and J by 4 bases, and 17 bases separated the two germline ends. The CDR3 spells CATSDSTGSEGYNEQFF. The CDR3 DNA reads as TGTGCCACCAGTGATTCTACGGGGTCGGAGGGTTACAATGAGCAGTTCTTC.

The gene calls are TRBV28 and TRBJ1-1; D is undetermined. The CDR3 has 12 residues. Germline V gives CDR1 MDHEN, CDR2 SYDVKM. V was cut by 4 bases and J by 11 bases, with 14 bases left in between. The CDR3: CASSSYKGGAFF. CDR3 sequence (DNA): TGTGCCAGCAGTTCCTACAAGGGAGGGGCTTTCTTT. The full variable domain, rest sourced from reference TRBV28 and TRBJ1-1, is DVKVTQSSRYLVKRTGEKVFLECVQDMDHENMFWYRQDPGLGLRLIYFSYDVKMKEKGDIPEGYSVSREKKERFSLILESASTNQTSMYLCASSSYKGGAFFGQGTRLTVV.

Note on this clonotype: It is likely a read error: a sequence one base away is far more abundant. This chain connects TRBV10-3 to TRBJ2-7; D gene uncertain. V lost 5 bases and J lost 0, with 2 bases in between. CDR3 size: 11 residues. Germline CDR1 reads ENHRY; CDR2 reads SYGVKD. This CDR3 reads CAISSSYEQYF. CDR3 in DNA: TGTGCCATCAGTTCCTCCTACGAGCAGTACTTC.

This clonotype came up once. The CDR3 spells CASSSGGAPRSTDTQYF. In DNA, the CDR3 is TGTGCCAGCAGCTCAGGGGGCGCGCCCCGCAGCACAGATACGCAGTATTTT. The chain has TRBV7-9 and TRBJ2-3, with 8 positions matching TRBD1. The CDR3 contains 17 residues. CDR1 and CDR2 from the germline V gene are SEHNR and FQNEAQ (reference sequence). After removal of 4 bases from V and 0 bases from J, the junction contained 9 bases not matched to a gene.

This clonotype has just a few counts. The chain's CDR3 is CASSYSLGTGGETQYF. The CDR3 bases are TGTGCCAGCAGTTACTCCCTTGGGACAGGGGGAGAGACCCAGTACTTC. The chain recombines TRBV6-2 or TRBV6-3 with TRBJ2-5, with 11 bases that match TRBD1. The CDR3 is made up of 16 amino acids. The V gene end was trimmed by 0 bases and the J gene end by 4 bases; junction bases not matched to a gene: 4. Looked up from germline, CDR1 is MNHEY and CDR2 is SVGEGT.

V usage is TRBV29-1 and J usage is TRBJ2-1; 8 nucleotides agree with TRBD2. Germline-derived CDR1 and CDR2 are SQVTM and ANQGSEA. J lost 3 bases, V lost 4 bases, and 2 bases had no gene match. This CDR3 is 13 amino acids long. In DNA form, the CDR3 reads TGCAGCGTTGGACTAGCGAACTACAATGAGCAGTTCTTC. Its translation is CSVGLANYNEQFF.

The CDR3 DNA reads TGTGCCAGCTCACAGGGACAGAATAATTCACCCCTCCACTTT. It translates to CASSQGQNNSPLHF. The gene calls are TRBV18 and TRBJ1-6; TRBD1 aligns across 7 bases. Unmatched junction bases numbered 2, after V lost 4 bases and J lost 5 bases. The germline V gene encodes CDR1 KGHSH and CDR2 LQKENI. This CDR3 comprises 14 residues. Looking up the rest from reference TRBV18 and TRBJ1-6 gives the full variable domain: NAGVMQNPRHLVRRRGQEARLRCSPMKGHSHVYWYRQLPEEGLKFMVYLQKENIIDESGMPKERFSAEFPKEGPSILRIQQVVRGDSAAYFCASSQGQNNSPLHFGNGTRLTVT.